The source of this TCR beta chain is a study of shared clonotypes between healthy human individuals. Per the germline V gene, CDR1 is SGHVS and CDR2 is FQNEAQ. This CDR3 is 14 amino acids long. The V and J ends lost 0 bases and 4 bases respectively, with 6 bases between them. Whole-study findings and limits: Memory subsets generally showed smaller estimated richness than naive subsets did. Sequencing depth was expected to affect clonotype sharing among donors. Despite large depth, rarefaction showed incomplete sorted-subset sequencing.

Produced via immunoSEQ multiplex PCR; TCRdb's table is partial and in-frame only. This repertoire shows about 2.2 million clones, 90% to 95% found once; its top ten account for about 1.7%. The naive CD8 fraction comprised CD45RO-negative cells positively selected for CCR7 and excluded terminally differentiated effector memory CD45RA+ cells. As for this clone: Antigen specificity is unknown.

The chain recombines TRBV7-8 with TRBJ2-2; D ambiguous. The receptor's source is a young man in good health. Some clones in this sample may be carry-over from other donors' samples. Sequencing used naive CD8+ T cells from PBMCs. The CDR3 protein is CASSLARSTGELFF. The CDR3 DNA sequence: TGTGCCAGCAGCTTAGCAAGGAGCACCGGGGAGCTGTTTTTT.